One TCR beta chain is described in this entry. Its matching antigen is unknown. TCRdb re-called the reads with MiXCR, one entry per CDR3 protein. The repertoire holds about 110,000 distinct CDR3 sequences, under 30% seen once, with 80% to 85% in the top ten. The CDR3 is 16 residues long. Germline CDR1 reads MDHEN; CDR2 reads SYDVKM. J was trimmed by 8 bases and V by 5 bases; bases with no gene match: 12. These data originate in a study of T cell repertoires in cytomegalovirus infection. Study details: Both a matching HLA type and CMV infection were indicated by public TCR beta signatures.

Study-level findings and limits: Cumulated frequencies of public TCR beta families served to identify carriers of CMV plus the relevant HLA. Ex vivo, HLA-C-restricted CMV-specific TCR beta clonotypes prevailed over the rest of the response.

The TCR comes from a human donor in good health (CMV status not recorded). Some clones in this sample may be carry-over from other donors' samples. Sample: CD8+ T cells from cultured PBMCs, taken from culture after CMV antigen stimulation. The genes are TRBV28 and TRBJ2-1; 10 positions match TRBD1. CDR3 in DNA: TGTGCCAGCAGTCCCCCCCCGGGACAGGGGCGGGATGAGCAGTTCTTC. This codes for CASSPPPGQGRDEQFF. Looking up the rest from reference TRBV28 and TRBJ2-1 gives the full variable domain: DVKVTQSSRYLVKRTGEKVFLECVQDMDHENMFWYRQDPGLGLRLIYFSYDVKMKEKGDIPEGYSVSREKKERFSLILESASTNQTSMYLCASSPPPGQGRDEQFFGPGTRLTVL.